The next 21 T cell receptor beta chains were all read from a single sample in a study of blood T cell repertoires in COVID-19. Measured with immunoSEQ multiplex PCR; TCRdb has only the in-frame clones, and not every one. This sample has 250,000 to 350,000 clones; 87% occur once, and the top ten carry roughly 2.3%. The sequencing input was peripheral blood. All receptors derive from a young man with active or convalescent COVID-19.

The V call is TRBV7-9, the J call TRBJ1-6; possibly TRBD1 for D (6 bases). Germline loops: CDR1 SEHNR, CDR2 FQNEAQ (reference sequence). CDR3 length: 14 amino acids. The ends were cut back, 4 bases at V and 10 bases at J, with 14 bases in the middle. The CDR3 here is CASSSDSIDSPLHF. The CDR3 DNA sequence: TGTGCCAGCAGCTCGGACAGTATTGACTCACCCCTCCACTTT.

The J gene is TRBJ1-4, the V gene TRBV19, with unresolved D. The CDR3 contains 13 residues. Trimming cost V 5 bases and J 6 bases, with 10 bases left between them. CDR1 is LNHDA, CDR2 SQIVND, per germline (reference sequence). The CDR3 sequence: CASSDNWDEKLFF. As DNA, the CDR3 is TGTGCCAGTAGTGACAATTGGGATGAAAAACTGTTTTTT.

J is TRBJ2-5 and V is TRBV9; weak D call: TRBD1 (6 bases). The CDR3 sequence is 13 residues long. The V end was cut by 4 bases, the J end by 9 bases, with 16 bases between. Per the germline V gene, CDR1 is SGDLS and CDR2 is YYNGEE. In DNA form, the CDR3 reads TGTGCCAGCAGCCCTTCTCGCGCAGGGGCCCAGTACTTC. This encodes CASSPSRAGAQYF.

Concerning this clone: A junction boundary mismatches the germline segment, possibly from a read error. This rearrangement joins TRBV29-1 to TRBJ2-5; 11 bases agree with TRBD2. CDR1 and CDR2 from the germline V gene are SQVTM and ANQGSEA. The CDR3 is 16 residues long. CDR3 bases: TGCAGCGTTGAATATGCTAGCGGGAGGAACCAACAGACCCAGTACTTC. The encoded protein is CSVEYASGRNQQTQYF.

V gene TRBV19 combines with J gene TRBJ2-1, with D possibly TRBD1 on 6 matching bases. Germline CDR1 and CDR2: LNHDA and SQIVND (reference sequence). The CDR3 has 17 amino acids. The V end lost 1 base, the J end lost 0 bases, and 13 bases lay between the germline ends. CDR3 protein: CASSIGRGTSSYNEQFF. CDR3 bases: TGTGCCAGTAGTATAGGTAGGGGGACCAGCTCCTACAATGAGCAGTTCTTC.

This clone has more than one count but fewer than ten. The DNA of the CDR3 is TGTGCCAGCAGCCACCACCCGGGACTAGCGAGCACAGATACGCAGTATTTT. It specifies CASSHHPGLASTDTQYF. The V gene is TRBV3-1 (or the pseudogene TRBV3-2), the J gene TRBJ2-3; 10 nucleotides align to TRBD2. CDR1 LGHDT and CDR2 YNNKEL come from the germline V gene (reference sequence). V gave up 3 bases and J gave up 0 bases; unmatched junction bases: 6. CDR3 size: 17 residues.

This chain connects TRBV9 to TRBJ1-3, with 9 bases matching TRBD1. This CDR3 spans 17 amino acids. V was clipped by 4 bases and J by 0 bases; unmatched bases: 8. CDR1 is SGDLS and CDR2 is YYNGEE in the germline V gene. The CDR3, as DNA: TGTGCCAGCAGCCCAAGGACAGGGGTGGTCTCTGGAAACACCATATATTTT. Residues: CASSPRTGVVSGNTIYF.

The chain joins TRBV5-6 to TRBJ1-1; D perhaps matches TRBD1 (6 bases). Trimming left V 2 bases short and J 6 bases short, with 11 bases between. From germline, CDR1 is SGHDT and CDR2 YYEEEE. The CDR3 contains 13 residues. CDR3 region: CASSFDRSAEAFF. CDR3 DNA sequence: TGTGCCAGCAGCTTCGACAGGTCGGCTGAAGCTTTCTTT.

The chain recombines TRBV6-2 or TRBV6-3 with TRBJ2-3; TRBD2 is a possible D gene (5 bases). Per the germline V gene, CDR1 is MNHEY and CDR2 is SVGEGT. Trimming shortened V by 5 bases and J by 10 bases, and 10 bases separated the two germline ends. The CDR3 has 11 residues. The CDR3 sequence is CASSLGVAQYF. The CDR3 nucleotides read TGTGCCAGCAGTCTCGGGGTCGCGCAGTATTTT.

The V call is TRBV4-3, the J call TRBJ1-1; 7 positions agree with TRBD1. The J segment lost 10 bases and the V segment lost 0 bases, leaving 11 bases of the junction unmatched. The CDR3 spans 15 residues. Germline CDR1 is LGHNA and CDR2 is YSLEER. The CDR3 DNA is TGCGCCAGCAGCCAAGATTCGGGAAGGGGGCGAGTAGCTTTCTTT. Translating it yields CASSQDSGRGRVAFF.

The V and J genes are TRBV7-2 and TRBJ2-3; a possible D gene is TRBD2 (6 bases). The ends were cut back, 4 bases at V and 2 bases at J, with 16 bases in the middle. The germline V gene has CDR1 SGHTA and CDR2 FQGNSA. CDR3 length: 16 residues. The CDR3 spells CASSSSRGLYTDTQYF. The DNA for the CDR3 is TGTGCCAGCAGCTCTAGCCGGGGACTTTACACAGATACGCAGTATTTT.

This clone showed up just once. The J gene is TRBJ1-1, the V gene TRBV7-9, with 7 bases fitting TRBD1. The CDR3 totals 16 residues. V trimming: 5 bases; J trimming: 2 bases; junction bases outside the gene matches: 11. CDR1 is SEHNR, CDR2 FQNEAQ, per germline (reference sequence). CDR3 DNA sequence: TGTGCCAGCAGCCCCCCGGGGACAGCTAGAAACACTGAAGCTTTCTTT. Protein sequence: CASSPPGTARNTEAFF. The variable domain in full, completed from reference TRBV7-9 and TRBJ1-1, reads DTGVSQNPRHKITKRGQNVTFRCDPISEHNRLYWYRQTLGQGPEFLTYFQNEAQLEKSRLLSDRFSAERPKGSFSTLEIQRTEQGDSAMYLCASSPPGTARNTEAFFGQGTRLTVV.

J is TRBJ1-1 and V is TRBV4-3, with TRBD1 matching 8 bases. There are 13 residues in the CDR3. V lost 4 bases, J lost 5 bases, and 3 bases stayed unmatched. CDR1 and CDR2 (germline): LGHNA, YSLEER. CDR3 protein: CASSLDRVTEAFF. The CDR3 DNA reads TGCGCCAGCAGCCTGGACAGGGTTACTGAAGCTTTCTTT.

This clone has more than one count but fewer than ten. The chain is built from TRBV18 and TRBJ2-7; D ambiguous. V was cut by 5 bases and J by 1 base, with 12 bases left in between. The CDR3 consists of 14 residues. From germline, CDR1 is KGHSH and CDR2 LQKENI. CDR3 sequence (DNA): TGTGCCAGCTCATCGGTATCCATTTCCTACGAGCAGTACTTC. Its translation: CASSSVSISYEQYF.

A single count supports this clone. CDR3: CASSPQTGASGEKLFF. CDR3 nucleotides: TGTGCCAGCTCACCACAAACAGGGGCGTCCGGGGAAAAACTGTTTTTT. V usage is TRBV18 and J usage is TRBJ1-4; 7 nucleotides agree with TRBD1. V lost 1 base to trimming and J lost 8 bases; unmatched junction nucleotides: 10. Per germline, CDR1 KGHSH and CDR2 LQKENI. The CDR3 has 16 residues.

This chain uses TRBV6-2 or TRBV6-3 with TRBJ1-2, with TRBD1 identical over 8 bases. CDR1 and CDR2 (germline): MNHEY, SVGEGT. V gave up 5 bases and J gave up 6 bases; unmatched junction bases: 11. The CDR3 covers 15 residues. The CDR3 region has the DNA TGTGCCAGCAGTCTCCCTGCCAGGGGGCGAAATGGCTACACCTTC. Its protein product is CASSLPARGRNGYTF.

This sequence joins TRBV7-9 and TRBJ2-1, with D perhaps TRBD1 (6 bases). The germline V gene encodes CDR1 SEHNR and CDR2 FQNEAQ (reference sequence). V lost 6 bases to trimming and J lost 9 bases, with 15 bases between them. This CDR3 region has 13 residues. CDR3 in amino acids: CASRTGLQGEQFF. The CDR3 DNA is TGTGCCAGCAGAACAGGGTTACAAGGTGAGCAGTTCTTC.

The rearrangement links TRBV13 to TRBJ2-3, with a possible D match to TRBD2 (6 bases). The CDR3 sequence is 17 residues long. Between the trimmed V and J ends, which lost 6 bases and 2 bases, there was a span of 21 bases. Germline lookup yields CDR1 PRHDT and CDR2 FYEKMQ (reference sequence). CDR3 bases: TGTGCCAGCAGTTCCGACATAGCGGACCCCCTCACAGATACGCAGTATTTT. It codes for CASSSDIADPLTDTQYF.

The chain is built from TRBV6-5 and TRBJ2-5, with a possible D match to TRBD1 (5 bases). V was pared by 2 bases and J by 5 bases, with 15 bases between. The CDR3 sequence is 15 residues long. Looked up from germline, CDR1 is MNHEY and CDR2 is SVGAGI. This CDR3 is CASSYTLGVGETQYF. The CDR3 bases are TGTGCCAGCAGTTACACCCTAGGGGTCGGGGAGACCCAGTACTTC.

The chain is built from TRBV10-2 and TRBJ2-7, with 7 bases that match TRBD1. CDR3 length: 14 amino acids. The V gene end was trimmed by 4 bases and the J gene end by 5 bases; junction bases not matched to a gene: 8. Per the germline V gene, CDR1 is WSHSY and CDR2 is SAAADI. The CDR3 region has the DNA TGCGCCAGCAGTGTAAGGGGGCGCTTCGACGAGCAGTACTTC. It specifies CASSVRGRFDEQYF.

This rearrangement joins TRBV5-1 to TRBJ2-4, with D maybe TRBD1 (5 bases). Between the trimmed V and J ends, which lost 0 bases and 8 bases, there was a span of 12 bases. Germline V gene lookup returns CDR1 SGHRS and CDR2 YFSETQ. This CDR3 contains 14 residues. CDR3 protein: CASSLEGAMYIQYF. The CDR3 nucleotides are TGCGCCAGCAGCTTGGAAGGGGCAATGTACATTCAGTACTTC.